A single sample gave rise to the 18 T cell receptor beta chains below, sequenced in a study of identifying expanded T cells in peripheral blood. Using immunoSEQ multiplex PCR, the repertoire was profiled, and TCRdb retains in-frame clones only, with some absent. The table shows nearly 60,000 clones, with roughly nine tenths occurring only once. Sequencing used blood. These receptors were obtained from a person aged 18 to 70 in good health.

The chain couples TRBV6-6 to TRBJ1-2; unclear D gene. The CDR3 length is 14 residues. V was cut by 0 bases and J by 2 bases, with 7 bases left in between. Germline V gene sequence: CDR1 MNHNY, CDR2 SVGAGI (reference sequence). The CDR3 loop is CASSYSARNYGYTF. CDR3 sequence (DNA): TGTGCCAGCAGTTACTCGGCCAGAAACTATGGCTACACCTTC.

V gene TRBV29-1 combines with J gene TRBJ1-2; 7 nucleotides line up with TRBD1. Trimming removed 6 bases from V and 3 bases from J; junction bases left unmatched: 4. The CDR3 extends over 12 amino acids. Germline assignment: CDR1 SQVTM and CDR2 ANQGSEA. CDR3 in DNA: TGCAGCGTGGGCGGACAGGACTATGGCTACACCTTC. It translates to CSVGGQDYGYTF.

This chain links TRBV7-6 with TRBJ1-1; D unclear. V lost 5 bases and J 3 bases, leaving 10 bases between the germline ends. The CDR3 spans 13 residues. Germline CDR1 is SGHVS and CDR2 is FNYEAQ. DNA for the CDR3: TGTGCCAGCAGCCTACAGTCCTACACTGAAGCTTTCTTT. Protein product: CASSLQSYTEAFF.

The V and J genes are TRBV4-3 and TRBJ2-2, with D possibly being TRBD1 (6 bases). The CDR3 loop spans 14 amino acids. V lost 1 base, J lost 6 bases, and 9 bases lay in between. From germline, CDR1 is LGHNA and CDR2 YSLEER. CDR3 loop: CASSQVSGAGELFF. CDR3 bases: TGCGCCAGCAGCCAAGTTTCAGGGGCCGGGGAGCTGTTTTTT.

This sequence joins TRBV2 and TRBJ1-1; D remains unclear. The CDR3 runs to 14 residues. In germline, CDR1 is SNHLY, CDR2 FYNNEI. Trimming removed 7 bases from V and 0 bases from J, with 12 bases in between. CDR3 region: CASTPQALNTEAFF. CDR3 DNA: TGTGCCAGCACCCCCCAGGCATTGAACACTGAAGCTTTCTTT.

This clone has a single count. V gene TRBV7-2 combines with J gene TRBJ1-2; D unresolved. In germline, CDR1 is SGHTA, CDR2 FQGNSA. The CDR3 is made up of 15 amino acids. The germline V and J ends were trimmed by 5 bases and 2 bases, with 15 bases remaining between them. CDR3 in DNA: TGTGCCAGCAGCCCTAGTAGGCACCTAAACTATGGCTACACCTTC. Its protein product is CASSPSRHLNYGYTF. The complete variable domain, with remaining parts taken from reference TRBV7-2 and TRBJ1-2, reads GAGVSQSPSNKVTEKGKDVELRCDPISGHTALYWYRQSLGQGLEFLIYFQGNSAPDKSGLPSDRFSAERTGGSVSTLTIQRTQQEDSAVYLCASSPSRHLNYGYTFGSGTRLTVV.

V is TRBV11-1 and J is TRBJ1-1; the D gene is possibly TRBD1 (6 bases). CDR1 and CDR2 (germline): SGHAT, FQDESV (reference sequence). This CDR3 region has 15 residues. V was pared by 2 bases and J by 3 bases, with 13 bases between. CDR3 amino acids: CASSLILGGYTEAFF. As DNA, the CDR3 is TGTGCCAGCAGCTTAATATTGGGGGGCTACACTGAAGCTTTCTTT. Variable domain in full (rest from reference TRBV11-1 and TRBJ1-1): EAEVAQSPRYKITEKSQAVAFWCDPISGHATLYWYRQILGQGPELLVQFQDESVVDDSQLPKDRFSAERLKGVDSTLKIQPAELGDSAMYLCASSLILGGYTEAFFGQGTRLTVV.

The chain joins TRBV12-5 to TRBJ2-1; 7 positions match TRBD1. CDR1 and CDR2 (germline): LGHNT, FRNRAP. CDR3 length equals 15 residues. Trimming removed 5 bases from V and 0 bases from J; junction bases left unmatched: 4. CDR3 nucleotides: TGTGCTAGTGGTCAGGGGGTAAGCTCCTACAATGAGCAGTTCTTC. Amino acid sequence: CASGQGVSSYNEQFF.

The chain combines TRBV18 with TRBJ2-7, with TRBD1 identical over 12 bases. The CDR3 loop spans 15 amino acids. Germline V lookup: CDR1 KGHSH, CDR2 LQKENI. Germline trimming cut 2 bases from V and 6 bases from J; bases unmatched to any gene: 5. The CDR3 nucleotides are TGTGCCAGCTCACCAGGGACAGGGGGCTCAGGCGAGCAGTACTTC. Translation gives CASSPGTGGSGEQYF. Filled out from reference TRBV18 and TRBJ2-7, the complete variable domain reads NAGVMQNPRHLVRRRGQEARLRCSPMKGHSHVYWYRQLPEEGLKFMVYLQKENIIDESGMPKERFSAEFPKEGPSILRIQQVVRGDSAAYFCASSPGTGGSGEQYFGPGTRLTVT.

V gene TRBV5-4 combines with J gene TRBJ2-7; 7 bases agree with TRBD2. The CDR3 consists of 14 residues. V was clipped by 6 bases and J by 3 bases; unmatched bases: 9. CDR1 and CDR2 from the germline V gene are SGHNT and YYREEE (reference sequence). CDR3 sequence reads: CASNRDYGNYEQYF. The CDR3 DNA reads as TGTGCCAGCAACCGGGACTACGGGAACTACGAGCAGTACTTC.

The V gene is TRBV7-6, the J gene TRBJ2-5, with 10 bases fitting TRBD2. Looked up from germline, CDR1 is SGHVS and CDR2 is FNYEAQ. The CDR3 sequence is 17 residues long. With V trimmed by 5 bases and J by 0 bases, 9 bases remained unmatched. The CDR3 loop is CASSTIGGTSDQETQYF. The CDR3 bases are TGTGCCAGCAGCACCATAGGTGGGACTAGCGACCAAGAGACCCAGTACTTC.

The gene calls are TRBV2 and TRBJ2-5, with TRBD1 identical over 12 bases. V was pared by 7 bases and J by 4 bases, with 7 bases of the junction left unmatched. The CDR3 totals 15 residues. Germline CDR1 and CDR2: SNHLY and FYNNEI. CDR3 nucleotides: TGTGCCAGCACTACCGGGACAGGGGGCGGAGAGACCCAGTACTTC. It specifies CASTTGTGGGETQYF.

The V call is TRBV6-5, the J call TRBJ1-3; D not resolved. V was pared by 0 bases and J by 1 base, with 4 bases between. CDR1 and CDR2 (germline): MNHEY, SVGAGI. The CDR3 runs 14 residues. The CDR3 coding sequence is TGTGCCAGCAGTTACTCCGTTTCTGGAAACACCATATATTTT. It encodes CASSYSVSGNTIYF.

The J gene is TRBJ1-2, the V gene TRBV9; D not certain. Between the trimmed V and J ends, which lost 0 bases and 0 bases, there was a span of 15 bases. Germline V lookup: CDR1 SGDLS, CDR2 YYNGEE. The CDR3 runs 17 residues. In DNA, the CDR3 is TGTGCCAGCAGCGTAGGGGCAGCCCCCTTAGCTAACTATGGCTACACCTTC. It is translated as CASSVGAAPLANYGYTF.

The DNA of the CDR3 is TGTGCCAGTAGGCCTAGCGGGGGAAGCTACGAGCAGTACTTC. Protein sequence: CASRPSGGSYEQYF. The chain carries TRBV19 and TRBJ2-7; 10 nucleotides agree with TRBD2. The CDR3 length is 14 residues. Per the germline V gene, CDR1 is LNHDA and CDR2 is SQIVND (reference sequence). The J segment lost 3 bases and the V segment lost 6 bases, leaving 5 bases of the junction unmatched.

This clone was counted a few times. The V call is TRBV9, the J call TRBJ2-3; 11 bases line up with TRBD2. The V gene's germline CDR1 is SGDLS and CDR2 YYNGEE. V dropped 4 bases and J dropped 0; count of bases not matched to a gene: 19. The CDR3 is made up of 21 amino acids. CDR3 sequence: CASSHPWALAGGTPSTDTQYF. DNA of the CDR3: TGTGCCAGCAGCCATCCCTGGGCTCTAGCGGGGGGAACGCCTAGCACAGATACGCAGTATTTT.

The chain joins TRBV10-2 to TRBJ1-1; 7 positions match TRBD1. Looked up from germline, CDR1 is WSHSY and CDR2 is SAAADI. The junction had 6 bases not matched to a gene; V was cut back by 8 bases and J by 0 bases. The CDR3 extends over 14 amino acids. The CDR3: CASGKTGLNTEAFF. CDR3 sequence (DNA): TGCGCCAGCGGGAAGACAGGGCTGAACACTGAAGCTTTCTTT.

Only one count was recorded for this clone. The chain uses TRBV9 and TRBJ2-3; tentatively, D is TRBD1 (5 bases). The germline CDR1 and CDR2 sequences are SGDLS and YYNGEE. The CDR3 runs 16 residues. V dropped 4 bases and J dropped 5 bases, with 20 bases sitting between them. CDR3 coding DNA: TGTGCCAGCAGCCAAGACAGTTCGATAAAATTAGATACGCAGTATTTT. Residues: CASSQDSSIKLDTQYF.